This T cell receptor (beta chain) was identified in a study of technical replicates of blood from four donors. Sequenced by immunoSEQ multiplex PCR; TCRdb stores in-frame clones only, minus some. The table lists about 84,000 clones, roughly 93% of them singletons. Germline loops: CDR1 MDHEN, CDR2 SYDVKM. CDR3 length: 13 amino acids. Trimming at V came to 5 bases and at J to 10 bases, leaving 9 bases not matched to a gene. The specimen sequenced was T cells isolated from PBMCs. This chain connects TRBV28 to TRBJ1-1, with 8 nucleotides matching TRBD1. The sequence was obtained from a human donor in good health. The CDR3 DNA reads TGTGCCAGCAGTACAGGGGGAGGATCTCTAGCTTTCTTT. Encoded protein: CASSTGGGSLAFF. Based on the CDR3 plus reference TRBV28 and TRBJ1-1, the full variable domain is DVKVTQSSRYLVKRTGEKVFLECVQDMDHENMFWYRQDPGLGLRLIYFSYDVKMKEKGDIPEGYSVSREKKERFSLILESASTNQTSMYLCASSTGGGSLAFFGQGTRLTVV.